This TCR beta chain was identified during a study of blood T cells in healthy people across ages. CDR3 length: 13 residues. Germline assignment: CDR1 SGHKS and CDR2 YYEKEE (reference sequence). V was cut by 0 bases and J by 7 bases, with 10 bases left in between. The table lists this clonotype with a few counts. Alongside a J-beta primer mix, a sample-barcoded 5' primer served in a second PCR lasting roughly 7 to 11 cycles. Every single cDNA molecule received a tag from a template-switch adaptor with 12 random nucleotides. TCRdb reprocessed the 5' RACE reads via MiXCR and lists one record per CDR3 protein. The sample lists about 1.7 million distinct CDR3 sequences; roughly 27% were seen once.

Input material: blood. The J gene is TRBJ1-2, the V gene TRBV5-5, with no clear D. This clonotype was obtained from a young woman in good health. This CDR3 reads CASSLEVRTGYTF. The CDR3 bases are TGTGCCAGCAGCTTGGAGGTCAGGACTGGCTACACCTTC.